The sequence of this T cell receptor beta chain was determined in a study of identical twins. Study-wide results and caveats: Out-of-frame TCR alpha sharing in monozygotic twins exceeded recombination model predictions.

This clonotype was recorded a few times. Its antigen is not known. The V and J ends lost 3 bases and 6 bases respectively, with 21 bases between them. The CDR3 consists of 16 residues. Germline CDR1 is DFQATT and CDR2 is SNEGSKA (reference sequence). TCRdb independently ran MiXCR on the 5' RACE reads; one entry per CDR3 protein. Among around 680,000 distinct CDR3 sequences listed, roughly 8% were seen once. Everyone who donated was a healthy Caucasian. This same sample was also taken into another study, of yellow fever vaccine responses in identical twins.

This sequence joins TRBV20-1 and TRBJ2-1; a weak D match, TRBD2 (5 bases). The sequencing sample was made of PBMCs. This clonotype was sampled from a woman aged 18-29 years in good health. The DNA of the CDR3 is TGCAGTGCTAGGCATACGGGGATAATATGGATCAATGAGCAGTTCTTC. Encoded protein: CSARHTGIIWINEQFF.